The rows below give T cell receptor beta chains drawn from one sample of a study of sequential checkpoint blockade in melanoma. Clones were read by immunoSEQ multiplex PCR, and TCRdb kept only the in-frame ones, dropping some. The data contain 35,000 to 50,000 clones, 86% of them seen just once; the ten biggest clones take up approximately 12%. Sample: CD8+ T cells sorted from blood (inferred from file names), taken from a patient given nivolumab and ipilimumab in sequence. The source is a human donor with melanoma. Each CDR3 is given with its conserved first and last residue. The D gene is left open where the match is weak.

J gene | D gene | V gene | CDR3 DNA | CDR3 protein
TRBJ2-7 | NA | TRBV7-9 | TGTGCCAGCAGCCCGCGGGACTCCCGCTCCAAGTACTTC | CASSPRDSRSKYF
TRBJ2-5 | TRBD2 | TRBV2 | TGTGCCAGCAGCGACCCGGGACTAGCGGGACAAGAGACCCAGTACTTC | CASSDPGLAGQETQYF
TRBJ1-5 | NA | TRBV28 | TGTGCCAGCAGTCTTCGCACTAGCCGACCATGGGGTCAGCCCCAGCATTTT | CASSLRTSRPWGQPQHF
TRBJ2-7 | NA | TRBV18 | TGTGCCAGCTCACCCGACCGGGACTCCTACGAGCAGTACTTC | CASSPDRDSYEQYF
TRBJ2-7 | NA | TRBV5-1 | TGCGCCAGCAGCTTGGGCGTTGACTACGAGCAGTACTTC | CASSLGVDYEQYF
TRBJ2-1 | TRBD2 | TRBV27 | TGTGCCAGCAGGGGACTAGCGGGGTACAATGAGCAGTTCTTC | CASRGLAGYNEQFF
TRBJ2-2 | NA | TRBV4-2 | TGTGCCAGCAGCCAAGATGGCGGTGGCGGGGAGCTGTTTTTT | CASSQDGGGGELFF
TRBJ2-1 | NA | TRBV7-9 | TGTGCCAGCAGACTACTTGGGAATGAGCAGTTCTTC | CASRLLGNEQFF
TRBJ2-7 | NA | TRBV13 | TGTGCCAGCAGCCCACAGATTGTGGCCTCCTACGAGCAGTACTTC | CASSPQIVASYEQYF
TRBJ2-3 | TRBD2 | TRBV7-3 | TGTGCCAGCAGTCCCCTCCTAGCGGGAACAGATACGCAGTATTTT | CASSPLLAGTDTQYF
TRBJ2-1 | NA | TRBV6-5 | TGTGCCAGCAGTTCTGGTTGGAGGGACTCCTTTGGGCAGTTCTTC | CASSSGWRDSFGQFF
TRBJ2-3 | NA | TRBV7-9 | TGTGCCAGCAGCTCTAGCACAGATACGCAGTATTTT | CASSSSTDTQYF
TRBJ2-3 | TRBD2 | TRBV2 | TGTGCCAGCAGTGCGCTAGCGGGAGTTGGAGATACGCAGTATTTT | CASSALAGVGDTQYF
TRBJ2-7 | TRBD2 | TRBV7-9 | TGTGCCAGCAGCCCTTCGGCCGGACTAGCGTTATACTTC | CASSPSAGLALYF
TRBJ2-7 | TRBD2 | TRBV13 | TGTGCCAGCAGCTCAATAGCGGGGCCTATGGACGAGCAGTACTTC | CASSSIAGPMDEQYF